Ten or more counts support the clone carrying this TCR beta chain. Bulk libraries came from a prior protocol with listed TCR primers. TCRdb re-called the PCR reads through MiXCR, storing one row per CDR3 protein. The sample has over 60,000 distinct CDR3 sequences, about 19% seen once. Libraries of naive CD8 T cells were made from about 19,000 to 1,100,000 sorted cells. They used 10%, 30% or 50% RNA. The data are from a study of molecular identifiers for immune sequencing clone quantification. As for the study in general: The replicate experiment used RNA from about 21,000 or 97,000 naive CD8 cells. This RNA was split into five aliquots, and four of them were sequenced.

CDR1 SQVTM and CDR2 ANQGSEA come from the germline V gene. The CDR3 length is 14 residues. Trimming cost V 0 bases and J 0 bases, with 6 bases left between them. The specimen sequenced was naive CD8+ T cells from blood, with Jurkat cell RNA spiked in. Indicated subset: FACS-sorted CD8+CD4-CCR7+CD45RA+ naive T cells. This sequence joins TRBV29-1 and TRBJ1-3; possible D gene TRBD1, 5 bases. This receptor was taken from a human donor in good health. Some libraries in this study had Jurkat cell RNA spiked in. Here the CDR3 reads CSVEDTGSGNTIYF. Here the CDR3 DNA reads TGCAGCGTTGAAGATACAGGCTCTGGAAACACCATATATTTT.